Listed here is a single T cell receptor beta chain. Its antigen is currently unknown. Construction of the TCRbeta library involved unique molecular identifiers. TCRdb called the PCR reads again in MiXCR, with one record for every CDR3 protein. Here the sample spans around 580,000 distinct CDR3 sequences, under 25% being singletons. With 4 bases removed from V and 3 bases from J, the gap between germline ends came to 10 bases. Germline values: CDR1 SGHRS, CDR2 YFSETQ. CDR3 length: 13 amino acids. This sample is drawn from a study of T-cell reconstitution after alpha-beta-depleted transplantation in children. Findings of the study overall: Certain patients had high TCRbeta diversity at day 60, and it came from recipient T cells and thymic progenitors that survived.

The sequences come from PBMCs, mostly from graft donor cells, collected 360 days after TCRalphabeta/CD19-depleted stem cell transplant. The rearrangement joins TRBV5-1 to TRBJ1-1, with D possibly TRBD1 on 5 matching bases. The TCR was taken from a boy in the first two years of life who had a stem cell transplant for acute myeloid leukemia, so the T cells may come from the graft donor. For the CDR3, the DNA is TGCGCCAGCAGCCCCAGGGCCGACACTGAAGCTTTCTTT. It encodes CASSPRADTEAFF.